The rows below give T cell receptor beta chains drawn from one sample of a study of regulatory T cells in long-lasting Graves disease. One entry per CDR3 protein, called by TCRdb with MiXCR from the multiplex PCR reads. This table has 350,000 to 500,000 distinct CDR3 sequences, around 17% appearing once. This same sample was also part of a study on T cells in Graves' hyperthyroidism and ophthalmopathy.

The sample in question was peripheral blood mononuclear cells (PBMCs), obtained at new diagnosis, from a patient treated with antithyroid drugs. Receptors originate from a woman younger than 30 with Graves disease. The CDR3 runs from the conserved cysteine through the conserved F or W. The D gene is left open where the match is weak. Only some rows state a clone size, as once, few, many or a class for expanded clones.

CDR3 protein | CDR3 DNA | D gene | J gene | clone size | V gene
CSARETTRSHEQYF | TGCAGTGCTAGAGAAACTACCCGCAGCCACGAGCAGTACTTC | . | TRBJ2-7 | . | TRBV20-1
CASSLAGALTDTQYF | TGTGCCAGCAGTCTAGCGGGGGCCCTCACAGATACGCAGTATTTT | TRBD2 | TRBJ2-3 | . | TRBV28
CASSTQGSGTQYF | TGTGCCAGCAGCACGCAGGGGTCAGGAACCCAGTACTTC | . | TRBJ2-5 | many | TRBV7-9
CSARDLGQFGEETQYF | TGCAGTGCTAGAGATCTCGGGCAGTTTGGCGAGGAGACCCAGTACTTC | . | TRBJ2-5 | few | TRBV20-1
CASSLEGGIGFYNHISSEAFF | TGTGCTAGCAGCTTAGAGGGGGGCATAGGTTTCTATAATCACATAAGCTCTGAAGCTTTCTTT | . | TRBJ1-1 | . | TRBV7-7
CASSFTSNERFF | TGTGCCAGCAGTTTTACCAGTAATGAGCGGTTCTTC | . | TRBJ2-1 | few | TRBV12-3/TRBV12-4
CSTTGHSWGYTF | TGCAGTACCACGGGACATTCATGGGGCTACACCTTC | . | TRBJ1-2 | many | TRBV20-1
CSAIEDTQYF | TGCAGTGCCATAGAAGATACGCAGTATTTT | . | TRBJ2-3 | . | TRBV20-1
CASATEFSNQPQHF | TGTGCCAGCGCAACAGAGTTTAGCAATCAGCCCCAGCATTTT | . | TRBJ1-5 | many | TRBV28
CASSLSGRGTDTQYF | TGCGCCAGCAGCCTTAGCGGGAGAGGTACAGATACGCAGTATTTT | TRBD2 | TRBJ2-3 | many | TRBV5-1
CSAWDKKKPQHF | TGCAGTGCTTGGGACAAGAAAAAGCCCCAGCATTTT | . | TRBJ1-5 | few | TRBV20-1
CASSRTQTSTDTQYF | TGTGCCAGCAGTCGGACTCAAACTAGCACAGATACGCAGTATTTT | . | TRBJ2-3 | many | TRBV6-1
CASSSRDRGIYEQYF | TGCGCCAGCAGCTCAAGGGACAGGGGAATCTACGAGCAGTACTTC | TRBD1 | TRBJ2-7 | many | TRBV5-1
CASSREGVRPSPLHF | TGTGCCAGCAGTAGGGAAGGCGTAAGACCTTCACCCCTCCACTTT | . | TRBJ1-6 | many | TRBV2
CASSPGEAGVGKQFF | TGCGCCAGCAGTCCAGGGGAAGCGGGAGTAGGGAAGCAGTTCTTC | TRBD2 | TRBJ2-1 | . | TRBV5-1
CASSTPETQYF | TGTGCCAGCAGTACCCCCGAGACCCAGTACTTC | . | TRBJ2-5 | . | TRBV11-3
CASSRVKHASDTDTQYF | TGTGCCAGCAGCCGCGTGAAACATGCGTCTGACACAGATACGCAGTATTTT | . | TRBJ2-3 | few | TRBV13
CASSLGPLNEKLFF | TGCGCCAGCAGCCTGGGACCGCTTAATGAAAAACTGTTTTTT | . | TRBJ1-4 | . | TRBV4-1
CASSERYRDEQFF | TGTGCCAGCAGCGAAAGATACAGGGATGAGCAGTTCTTC | . | TRBJ2-1 | few | TRBV7-2
CATSRDLPDRGRGTSGRASKQYF | TGTGCCACCAGCAGAGATTTGCCGGACAGGGGAAGAGGGACTAGCGGGAGGGCCTCTAAGCAGTATTTT | TRBD2 | TRBJ2-3 | many | TRBV15
CASRPGPGAFLAYEQYF | TGTGCCAGCAGGCCCGGGCCAGGCGCCTTCTTGGCCTACGAGCAGTACTTC | . | TRBJ2-7 | many | TRBV6-1
CAWTRGQGSSPLHF | TGTGCCTGGACCAGGGGGCAGGGGAGCTCACCCCTCCACTTT | TRBD1 | TRBJ1-6 | . | TRBV30
CSAVLVIPYNEQFF | TGCAGTGCCGTGCTAGTGATCCCCTACAATGAGCAGTTCTTC | . | TRBJ2-1 | many | TRBV20-1
CASTLGLAGDEQFF | TGTGCCAGCACTCTGGGACTAGCGGGAGATGAGCAGTTCTTC | TRBD2 | TRBJ2-1 | many | TRBV6-2/TRBV6-3
CASRVGGQGAWDTGELFF | TGCGCCAGCAGGGTAGGAGGACAGGGGGCGTGGGACACCGGGGAGCTGTTTTTT | TRBD1 | TRBJ2-2 | . | TRBV10-1
CSASPGAGNTIYF | TGCAGTGCTAGCCCAGGGGCAGGAAACACCATATATTTT | . | TRBJ1-3 | few | TRBV20-1
CSAQTGVADTQYF | TGCAGTGCCCAAACGGGAGTAGCAGATACGCAGTATTTT | . | TRBJ2-3 | many | TRBV20-1
CASSSGVGTNQPQHF | TGTGCCAGCAGCTCTGGTGTGGGAACGAATCAGCCCCAGCATTTT | . | TRBJ1-5 | few | TRBV5-5
CSATSGSSSYEQYF | TGCAGTGCTACTTCGGGGTCCAGCTCCTACGAGCAGTACTTC | . | TRBJ2-7 | . | TRBV20-1
CASKWTGVGTEAFF | TGTGCCAGCAAATGGACAGGGGTTGGGACCGAAGCTTTCTTT | TRBD1 | TRBJ1-1 | many | TRBV28
CASSADYPRGEQYF | TGTGCCAGCAGCGCGGACTATCCGAGGGGCGAGCAGTACTTC | . | TRBJ2-7 | many | TRBV11-3
CASTSPRDNYNEQFF | TGTGCCAGCACCTCCCCCCGGGACAACTACAATGAGCAGTTCTTC | . | TRBJ2-1 | many | TRBV12-3/TRBV12-4
CASSREMGSYNEQFF | TGTGCCAGCAGCCGGGAGATGGGATCCTACAATGAGCAGTTCTTC | . | TRBJ2-1 | . | TRBV5-5
CAWSLGLDNEQFF | TGTGCCTGGAGTTTAGGACTGGACAATGAGCAGTTCTTC | . | TRBJ2-1 | few | TRBV30
CASSSGQGGGQETQYF | TGTGCCAGCAGCTCCGGACAGGGCGGCGGACAAGAGACCCAGTACTTC | TRBD1 | TRBJ2-5 | . | TRBV7-3
CASKDRAPFF | TGTGCCAGCAAGGACAGGGCTCCTTTCTTT | TRBD1 | TRBJ1-1 | many | TRBV2
CASSEGDRGPAF | TGTGCCAGCAGTGAGGGGGACAGGGGACCCGCGTTT | TRBD1 | TRBJ1-5 | . | TRBV2
CASSLGLADTDTQYF | TGTGCCAGCAGCCTAGGACTAGCGGATACAGATACGCAGTATTTT | TRBD2 | TRBJ2-3 | many | TRBV7-9
CASSPPSRLAGGQNEQFF | TGTGCCAGCAGCCCACCGTCCAGACTAGCGGGAGGGCAAAATGAGCAGTTCTTC | TRBD2 | TRBJ2-1 | few | TRBV13
CASSLWTGDNEQFF | TGCGCCAGCAGCTTGTGGACAGGGGACAATGAGCAGTTCTTC | TRBD1 | TRBJ2-1 | many | TRBV5-1
CASTPRLVEDTQYF | TGTGCCAGCACCCCCCGCCTGGTTGAAGATACGCAGTATTTT | . | TRBJ2-3 | few | TRBV12-3/TRBV12-4
CSVVGVGEKLFF | TGCAGCGTTGTGGGGGTGGGCGAAAAACTGTTTTTT | . | TRBJ1-4 | many | TRBV29-1